These T cell receptor beta chains were read from a single sample in a study of regulatory T cells in long-lasting Graves disease. A single record per CDR3 protein comes from TCRdb applying MiXCR to the multiplex PCR reads. The sample has some 340,000 distinct CDR3 sequences, roughly 24% seen once; the top ten hold roughly a quarter. This specimen was peripheral blood mononuclear cells (PBMCs), taken when the disease was refractory, from a patient treated with antithyroid drugs. These TCRs come from a woman aged 40 to 55 with Graves disease. Both conserved end residues are part of each CDR3. Fields, in order: clone size, V gene, CDR3 protein. Clone sizes are given selectively: once, few, many, or a class where the clone is expanded.

clone size: few
V gene: TRBV20-1
CDR3 protein: CSARTRQDSYEQYF

clone size: many
V gene: TRBV5-5
CDR3 protein: CASILGGWGAQETQYF

clone size: many
V gene: TRBV20-1
CDR3 protein: CSASGPRRKNTEAFF

clone size: -
V gene: TRBV6-1
CDR3 protein: CASSEARTGDGADTQYF

clone size: -
V gene: TRBV30
CDR3 protein: CAWSAAGGTDTQYF

clone size: many
V gene: TRBV28
CDR3 protein: CASSFQGLKYEQYF

clone size: many
V gene: TRBV20-1
CDR3 protein: CSAPAGQGYNSPLHF

clone size: few
V gene: TRBV7-8
CDR3 protein: CASSLRPGTSLSPTIQYF

clone size: -
V gene: TRBV5-1
CDR3 protein: CASSLRSGWGGSTEAFF

clone size: many
V gene: TRBV6-1
CDR3 protein: CASSETSLAGGGRNIQYF

clone size: -
V gene: TRBV20-1
CDR3 protein: CSARTYSPGSTEAFF

clone size: many
V gene: TRBV20-1
CDR3 protein: CSANRGSVAANTEAFF

clone size: -
V gene: TRBV28
CDR3 protein: CASKLSLAETGANVLTF

clone size: few
V gene: TRBV5-1
CDR3 protein: CASSLIGDGAPQHF

clone size: many
V gene: TRBV28
CDR3 protein: CASSLPPRTAAYEQYF

clone size: once
V gene: TRBV28
CDR3 protein: CASSQGDSNYGYTF

clone size: many
V gene: TRBV12-3/TRBV12-4
CDR3 protein: CASSLRRSLGLNEKLFF

clone size: many
V gene: TRBV28
CDR3 protein: CASTLTGTGRNQPQHF

clone size: many
V gene: TRBV7-9
CDR3 protein: CASARGAAQETQYF